The rows below give T cell receptor beta chains drawn from one sample of a study of identical twins. One entry per CDR3 protein results from TCRdb running MiXCR on the 5' RACE reads. The data hold a few hundred thousand distinct CDR3 sequences, with roughly 15% observed a single time. These data also featured in a second study, about yellow fever vaccine responses in identical twins.

The specimen was CD4+ T cells sorted from blood. The receptors stem from a woman under 30 in good health. CDR3s include the opening cysteine and the closing phenylalanine or tryptophan. The D gene is left open where the match is weak. Rows may omit the clone size; those that give it use once, few, many or a size class.

TRBV9,-,15,-,TRBJ2-1,CASSVGQQNYNEQFF,TGTGCCAGCAGCGTAGGACAGCAAAACTACAATGAGCAGTTCTTC
TRBV20-1,-,18,TRBD1,TRBJ2-2,CSAINRDRGLGTTGELFF,TGCAGTGCTATAAACCGGGACAGGGGGCTTGGAACCACCGGGGAGCTGTTTTTT
TRBV14,-,14,TRBD1,TRBJ1-1,CASSQRTGRVEAFF,TGTGCCAGCAGCCAACGGACAGGGAGGGTTGAAGCTTTCTTT
TRBV10-3,few,16,TRBD2,TRBJ2-1,CAISAFGTTSYNEQFF,TGTGCCATCAGTGCGTTCGGGACTACTTCATACAATGAGCAGTTCTTC
TRBV7-3,-,18,TRBD2,TRBJ2-2,CASSSRLAGGKNTGELFF,TGTGCCAGCAGCTCCAGACTAGCGGGAGGGAAGAACACCGGGGAGCTGTTTTTT
TRBV10-3,-,12,-,TRBJ2-5,CAISGRQETQYF,TGTGCCATCAGTGGGAGGCAAGAGACCCAGTACTTC
TRBV18,-,13,-,TRBJ2-7,CASSPVQAYEQYF,TGTGCCAGCTCACCAGTTCAGGCCTACGAGCAGTACTTC
TRBV5-1,-,14,-,TRBJ2-2,CASSYPLGPGELFF,TGCGCCAGCAGCTACCCCCTGGGGCCCGGGGAGCTGTTTTTT
TRBV27,few,16,TRBD2,TRBJ2-1,CASSSPGTSVKHEQFF,TGTGCCAGCAGCTCGCCCGGGACTAGCGTTAAACATGAGCAGTTCTTC
TRBV5-6,-,14,-,TRBJ2-3,CASSGRERTDTQYF,TGTGCCAGCAGTGGCAGGGAGCGCACAGATACGCAGTATTTT
TRBV7-2,-,13,TRBD1,TRBJ1-6,CASSHRGESPLHF,TGTGCCAGCAGCCACAGGGGGGAGTCACCCCTCCACTTT
TRBV2,few,13,-,TRBJ1-2,CASSAGSRAGYTF,TGTGCCAGCAGTGCCGGGTCTAGGGCTGGCTACACCTTC
TRBV18,-,14,-,TRBJ1-1,CASSPQGGGTEAFF,TGTGCCAGCTCACCACAGGGAGGGGGGACTGAAGCTTTCTTT
TRBV5-1,-,14,-,TRBJ2-1,CASSSVPVGNEQFF,TGCGCCAGCAGCTCCGTCCCTGTGGGGAATGAGCAGTTCTTC
TRBV6-2/TRBV6-3,-,15,-,TRBJ2-7,CASSYKWTDYYEQYF,TGTGCCAGCAGTTACAAGTGGACGGATTACTACGAGCAGTACTTC
TRBV7-9,-,14,TRBD2,TRBJ2-1,CASSPGPIGLDRFF,TGTGCCAGCAGCCCAGGCCCAATCGGACTAGATCGGTTCTTC
TRBV12-3/TRBV12-4,-,14,-,TRBJ2-1,CASSSRAPYNEQFF,TGTGCCAGCAGTTCCCGTGCTCCGTACAATGAGCAGTTCTTC
TRBV29-1,-,12,-,TRBJ2-7,CSVVQGPYEQYF,TGCAGCGTTGTACAGGGACCCTACGAGCAGTACTTC
TRBV7-9,few,12,-,TRBJ1-1,CASSWKNTEAFF,TGTGCCAGCAGCTGGAAGAACACTGAAGCTTTCTTT
TRBV5-1,few,15,TRBD1,TRBJ1-1,CASSAGGQGNTEAFF,TGCGCCAGCAGCGCAGGGGGACAGGGGAACACTGAAGCTTTCTTT